One and the same sample provided the 24 T cell receptor beta chains below, sequenced in a study of PD-L1 blockade in urothelial cancer. Only in-frame clones appear in the TCRdb table, and some are missing; sequencing was by immunoSEQ multiplex PCR. The sample has about 82,000 clones, 75% to 90% seen once. The sample was PBMCs, taken around atezolizumab (anti-PD-L1) treatment. The source is a woman in her 70s with urothelial cancer.

The chain uses TRBV11-2 and TRBJ2-7, with D perhaps TRBD2 (6 bases). CDR1 SGHAT and CDR2 FQNNGV come from the germline V gene. The V and J ends lost 1 base and 6 bases respectively, with 16 bases between them. The CDR3 is made up of 15 amino acids. CDR3 DNA: TGTGCCAGCAGCTTAGTTTCCCCCCCTAGCGCCGAGCAGTACTTC. This gives the protein CASSLVSPPSAEQYF.

V and J are TRBV18 and TRBJ1-2; 9 bases agree with TRBD1. Germline V lookup: CDR1 KGHSH, CDR2 LQKENI. The CDR3 contains 16 residues. V lost 4 bases to trimming and J lost 0 bases; unmatched junction nucleotides: 6. CDR3 sequence (DNA): TGTGCCAGCTCACTTGTCGGGACAGGGCCTAACTATGGCTACACCTTC. It translates to CASSLVGTGPNYGYTF.

The V gene is TRBV9, the J gene TRBJ1-4; D call uncertain. The CDR3 loop spans 12 amino acids. The germline V and J ends were trimmed by 4 bases and 6 bases, with 7 bases remaining between them. Germline V gives CDR1 SGDLS, CDR2 YYNGEE. CDR3 in DNA: TGTGCCAGCAGCACCACGGATGAAAAACTGTTTTTT. This gives the protein CASSTTDEKLFF.

The genes are TRBV6-5 and TRBJ1-1, with D unresolved. V lost 8 bases and J 2 bases, leaving 15 bases between the germline ends. Per the germline V gene, CDR1 is MNHEY and CDR2 is SVGAGI. This CDR3 region has 14 residues. CDR3 sequence reads: CASSRGGDNTEAFF. CDR3 in DNA: TGTGCCAGCTCTCGGGGAGGAGACAACACTGAAGCTTTCTTT.

This clone has a single count. The chain has TRBV6-5 and TRBJ2-2; D is undetermined. The CDR3 sequence is 13 residues long. Trimming took 8 bases from V and 0 from J, leaving 7 bases between them. Looked up from germline, CDR1 is MNHEY and CDR2 is SVGAGI. CDR3: CASGQTNTGELFF. CDR3 sequence (DNA): TGTGCCAGCGGGCAGACGAACACCGGGGAGCTGTTTTTT.

This chain's CDR3 is CASSFSGGIGAFF. Here the CDR3 DNA reads TGTGCCAGCAGCTTCTCAGGGGGCATCGGAGCTTTCTTT. The chain carries TRBV5-4 and TRBJ1-1; the match to TRBD1 covers 8 bases. V trimming: 2 bases; J trimming: 10 bases; junction bases outside the gene matches: 7. This CDR3 contains 13 residues. CDR1 is SGHNT and CDR2 is YYREEE in the germline V gene (reference sequence). The full variable domain, with the rest looked up from reference TRBV5-4 and TRBJ1-1, is ETGVTQSPTHLIKTRGQQVTLRCSSQSGHNTVSWYQQALGQGPQFIFQYYREEENGRGNFPPRFSGLQFPNYSSELNVNALELDDSALYLCASSFSGGIGAFFGQGTRLTVV.

The CDR3 DNA follows: TGTGCCAGCAGCTTAGTACCAGCGGGGGGATTCGGCAATGAGCAGTTCTTC. It specifies CASSLVPAGGFGNEQFF. The J gene is TRBJ2-1, the V gene TRBV11-2; 9 nucleotides line up with TRBD2. There are 17 residues in the CDR3. V dropped 1 base and J dropped 6; count of bases not matched to a gene: 10. Germline assignment: CDR1 SGHAT and CDR2 FQNNGV.

J is TRBJ1-3 and V is TRBV18; 9 nucleotides align to TRBD1. CDR1 and CDR2 from the germline V gene are KGHSH and LQKENI. The CDR3 spans 16 residues. V lost 3 bases to trimming and J lost 0 bases; unmatched junction nucleotides: 3. The CDR3 DNA sequence: TGTGCCAGCTCACCTGGACAGGGGATCTCTGGAAACACCATATATTTT. It yields the protein CASSPGQGISGNTIYF. The variable domain in full, completed from reference TRBV18 and TRBJ1-3, reads NAGVMQNPRHLVRRRGQEARLRCSPMKGHSHVYWYRQLPEEGLKFMVYLQKENIIDESGMPKERFSAEFPKEGPSILRIQQVVRGDSAAYFCASSPGQGISGNTIYFGEGSWLTVV.

This chain uses TRBV7-2 with TRBJ1-5; 7 bases align to TRBD1. The V gene's germline CDR1 is SGHTA and CDR2 FQGNSA. The CDR3 covers 15 residues. Trimming cost V 0 bases and J 6 bases; bases outside gene matches: 5. The CDR3 region has the DNA TGTGCCAGCAGCTTAGCAGGGGGCATAGGTCAGCCCCAGCATTTT. Its protein is CASSLAGGIGQPQHF.

The V gene is TRBV5-1, the J gene TRBJ1-1; perhaps TRBD1 as D (5 bases). The germline CDR1 and CDR2 sequences are SGHRS and YFSETQ. CDR3 length: 14 amino acids. Between the trimmed V and J ends, which lost 6 bases and 5 bases, there was a span of 17 bases. For the CDR3, the DNA is TGCGCCAGCACCCTATATCAGGGTCGAACTGAAGCTTTCTTT. It yields the protein CASTLYQGRTEAFF. Full variable domain (missing parts from reference TRBV5-1 and TRBJ1-1): KAGVTQTPRYLIKTRGQQVTLSCSPISGHRSVSWYQQTPGQGLQFLFEYFSETQRNKGNFPGRFSGRQFSNSRSEMNVSTLELGDSALYLCASTLYQGRTEAFFGQGTRLTVV.

This clone was seen a handful of times. The V and J genes are TRBV6-1 and TRBJ2-3, with 8 bases that match TRBD2. Germline V gene data show CDR1 as MNHNS and CDR2 as SASEGT. The CDR3 has 14 amino acids. V was pared by 3 bases and J by 3 bases, with 2 bases of the junction left unmatched. CDR3 region: CASSDLAGTDTQYF. CDR3 in DNA: TGTGCCAGCAGTGACTTAGCGGGAACAGATACGCAGTATTTT.

J is TRBJ2-1 and V is TRBV11-2; the match to TRBD1 covers 7 bases. CDR3 size: 15 residues. Germline trimming cut 2 bases from V and 4 bases from J; bases unmatched to any gene: 5. Germline assignment: CDR1 SGHAT and CDR2 FQNNGV. The CDR3 sequence is CASSLSGTDYNEQFF. CDR3 in DNA: TGTGCCAGCAGCTTATCTGGGACAGATTACAATGAGCAGTTCTTC.

The chain recombines TRBV11-2 with TRBJ2-7; 7 nucleotides match TRBD2. This CDR3 has 14 amino acids. Losses at the gene ends were 6 bases for V and 7 bases for J; bases not matched to a gene: 12. Germline V gene lookup returns CDR1 SGHAT and CDR2 FQNNGV. As DNA, the CDR3 is TGTGCCAGCAGTCGGAGGGAGGGTTGGGAGGAGCAGTACTTC. Amino acid sequence: CASSRREGWEEQYF.

The rearrangement joins TRBV18 to TRBJ2-7, with 11 bases fitting TRBD1. This CDR3 region has 14 residues. Germline V CDR1 and CDR2: KGHSH, LQKENI. V lost 2 bases and J lost 9; bases outside the gene matches: 6. CDR3 residues: CASSPRTGGSGQYF. DNA of the CDR3: TGTGCCAGCTCACCAAGGACAGGGGGCTCTGGGCAGTACTTC.

V gene TRBV9 combines with J gene TRBJ1-5, with TRBD1 matching over 10 bases. This CDR3 is 15 amino acids long. CDR1 is SGDLS, CDR2 YYNGEE, per germline. The V gene end was trimmed by 2 bases and the J gene end by 8 bases; junction bases not matched to a gene: 7. DNA of the CDR3: TGTGCCAGCAGCGTGGGGACAGGGGTCCCAGAGCCCCAGCATTTT. Residues: CASSVGTGVPEPQHF.

The J gene is TRBJ2-1, the V gene TRBV6-6, with a weak D call TRBD2 (7 bases). This CDR3 region has 15 residues. CDR1 MNHNY and CDR2 SVGAGI come from the germline V gene (reference sequence). Trimming left V 6 bases short and J 10 bases short, with 22 bases between. As DNA, the CDR3 is TGTGCCAGCAGCTCCTCCTTGGGGGGGGGCGTGGAGCAGTTCTTC. It specifies CASSSSLGGGVEQFF.

The chain employs TRBV2 and TRBJ1-3; TRBD1 aligns across 10 bases. This CDR3 comprises 14 residues. The J segment lost 4 bases and the V segment lost 6 bases, leaving 3 bases of the junction unmatched. CDR1 and CDR2 from the germline V gene are SNHLY and FYNNEI. CDR3 amino acids: CASRGQGTGNTIYF. Written as DNA, the CDR3 is TGTGCCAGCAGGGGACAGGGGACGGGAAACACCATATATTTT. The full variable domain, completed using reference TRBV2 and TRBJ1-3, is EPEVTQTPSHQVTQMGQEVILRCVPISNHLYFYWYRQILGQKVEFLVSFYNNEISEKSEIFDDQFSVERPDGSNFTLKIRSTKLEDSAMYFCASRGQGTGNTIYFGEGSWLTVV.

This clone was counted once. This sequence joins TRBV7-8 and TRBJ2-1; TRBD1 aligns across 9 bases. The CDR3 loop spans 15 amino acids. The V segment lost 5 bases and the J segment 5 bases; nucleotides outside the gene matches: 7. Germline loops: CDR1 SGHVS, CDR2 FQNEAQ. In DNA, the CDR3 is TGTGCCAGCAGCAACCGGGACAGGGAACACAATGAGCAGTTCTTC. Translation: CASSNRDREHNEQFF.

This chain joins TRBV6-1 and TRBJ1-4; D uncertain. The CDR3 length is 13 residues. V shed 3 bases and J shed 8 bases, with 10 bases lying between them. The V gene's germline CDR1 is MNHNS and CDR2 SASEGT. The CDR3 spells CASSDPSGEKLFF. CDR3 DNA sequence: TGTGCCAGCAGTGATCCTAGTGGGGAAAAACTGTTTTTT.

A few counts support this clone. V usage is TRBV28 and J usage is TRBJ2-3; TRBD2 agrees at 8 bases. The CDR3 loop spans 15 amino acids. After removal of 5 bases from V and 3 bases from J, the junction contained 7 bases not matched to a gene. The germline gives CDR1 MDHEN, CDR2 SYDVKM. The CDR3 reads CASSPGGGNTDTQYF. The CDR3 bases are TGTGCCAGCAGTCCCGGGGGGGGAAATACAGATACGCAGTATTTT. Combining the CDR3 with reference TRBV28 and TRBJ2-3 gives the whole variable domain DVKVTQSSRYLVKRTGEKVFLECVQDMDHENMFWYRQDPGLGLRLIYFSYDVKMKEKGDIPEGYSVSREKKERFSLILESASTNQTSMYLCASSPGGGNTDTQYFGPGTRLTVL.

The J gene is TRBJ2-3, the V gene TRBV5-8; a weak D match, TRBD2 (6 bases). Germline V lookup: CDR1 SGHTS, CDR2 YDEGEE. V dropped 0 bases and J dropped 6 bases, with 11 bases sitting between them. CDR3 size: 14 residues. The CDR3 sequence: CASSLDASADTQYF. The CDR3 nucleotides are TGTGCCAGCAGCTTGGATGCTAGCGCGGATACGCAGTATTTT.

The CDR3 coding sequence is TGTGCCAGCAGGGACCCTGGGGTAGCGGGGGTGTCTGGGGCCAACGTCCTGACTTTC. Amino acids: CASRDPGVAGVSGANVLTF. This rearrangement joins TRBV9 to TRBJ2-6; TRBD2 agrees at 9 bases. The CDR3 consists of 19 residues. Germline V gene sequence: CDR1 SGDLS, CDR2 YYNGEE. Trimming at V came to 5 bases and at J to 1 base, leaving 13 bases not matched to a gene.

The V call is TRBV15, the J call TRBJ1-1; D is perhaps TRBD1 (5 bases). Trimming removed 0 bases at V and 8 bases at J, with 10 bases between. CDR1 is LNHNV, CDR2 YYDKDF, per germline (reference sequence). The CDR3 consists of 13 residues. CDR3 coding DNA: TGTGCCACCAGCAGAGAAGGGAGGACAGAAGCTTTCTTT. It specifies CATSREGRTEAFF.

The chain has TRBV7-9 and TRBJ2-7; no definite D call. CDR1 and CDR2 (germline): SEHNR, FQNEAQ (reference sequence). This CDR3 has 14 residues. The germline V and J ends were trimmed by 5 bases and 1 base, with 12 bases remaining between them. The CDR3 here is CASSQPPGSYEQYF. The CDR3 region has the DNA TGTGCCAGCAGCCAACCCCCGGGTTCCTACGAGCAGTACTTC.